A selection of T cell receptor beta chains follows, all from one sample in a study of prognosis after radiotherapy for stage I lung cancer. TCRdb reprocessed the multiplex PCR reads with MiXCR, giving one entry per CDR3 protein. The table shows about 14,000 distinct CDR3 sequences, with roughly 50% occurring only once. This specimen consisted of PBMCs, obtained before or after stereotactic body radiation therapy (not recorded which). These receptors were obtained from a donor over 45 with non-small cell lung cancer. Each CDR3 is given with its conserved first and last residue. D genes are given only for firm matches. A clone size is listed for some rows: how often the clone was seen (once, few, many), or a class if it is expanded.

TRBV20-1	TRBJ1-6	NA	few	CSARADNNSPLHF	TGCAGTGCTAGAGCAGATAATAATTCACCCCTCCACTTT
TRBV7-8	TRBJ2-1	TRBD2	once	CACSFQGTSVNEKFF	TGTGCCTGCAGCTTTCAGGGGACTAGCGTCAATGAGAAGTTCTTC
TRBV19	TRBJ2-1	NA	NA	CASSIVGWRGVNEQFF	TGTGCCAGTAGTATAGTTGGTTGGCGGGGAGTTAATGAGCAGTTCTTC
TRBV6-2/TRBV6-3	TRBJ2-1	TRBD2	NA	CASSEFGRTHNEQFF	TGTGCCAGCAGTGAATTCGGGAGGACCCACAATGAGCAGTTCTTC
TRBV7-3	TRBJ2-3	NA	NA	CASSSLGPGDTQYF	TGTGCCAGCAGCTCCCTTGGCCCCGGAGATACGCAGTATTTT
TRBV6-1	TRBJ1-5	NA	medium-sized	CASSPRGGNQPQHF	TGTGCCAGCAGTCCACGCGGAGGTAATCAGCCCCAGCATTTT
TRBV2	TRBJ2-7	TRBD2	medium-sized	CATQLAGDFREQYF	TGTGCCACCCAACTAGCGGGAGATTTTCGCGAGCAGTACTTC
TRBV4-3	TRBJ2-3	TRBD2	once	CASSQECRLASRPDTQYF	TGCGCCAGCAGCCAAGAGTGCCGACTAGCCTCTCGCCCAGATACGCAGTATTTT
TRBV24-1	TRBJ2-5	NA	NA	CATSDFESETQYF	TGTGCCACCAGTGATTTTGAGTCGGAGACCCAGTACTTC
TRBV20-1	TRBJ2-1	TRBD2	medium-sized	CSARPSGSGNNEQFF	TGCAGTGCTAGGCCTAGCGGGAGTGGTAACAATGAGCAGTTCTTC
TRBV2	TRBJ2-2	NA	medium-sized	CASSAGQHTGELFF	TGTGCCAGCAGTGCCGGACAGCACACCGGGGAGCTGTTTTTT
TRBV5-1	TRBJ2-1	NA	few	CASSPRTLGSSYNEQFF	TGCGCCAGCAGCCCCAGAACCTTAGGAAGCTCCTACAATGAGCAGTTCTTC
TRBV5-1	TRBJ2-7	TRBD2	medium-sized	CASRLAGGNEQYF	TGCGCCAGCCGGCTAGCGGGGGGGAACGAGCAGTACTTC
TRBV19	TRBJ2-5	NA	few	CASSNRVFEGWETQYF	TGTGCCAGTAGTAACCGGGTTTTTGAGGGTTGGGAGACCCAGTACTTC
TRBV7-9	TRBJ2-1	TRBD2	medium-sized	CASSLLAGANEQFF	TGTGCCAGCAGCCTCCTAGCGGGAGCCAATGAGCAGTTCTTC
TRBV27	TRBJ2-5	TRBD2	NA	CASSLSSPSGSRETQYF	TGTGCCAGCAGTTTATCGAGCCCTAGCGGGAGCCGGGAGACCCAGTACTTC
TRBV6-2/TRBV6-3	TRBJ2-1	TRBD2	NA	CASSYPGGGDEQFF	TGTGCCAGCAGTTACCCGGGAGGGGGGGATGAGCAGTTCTTC
TRBV6-5	TRBJ2-7	NA	once	CASIYSGGGYEQYF	TGTGCCAGCATTTACTCGGGTGGGGGCTACGAGCAGTACTTC
TRBV11-3	TRBJ2-5	TRBD2	many	CASSRRGEGGPGETQYF	TGTGCCAGCAGCCGCCGAGGGGAGGGAGGGCCAGGAGAGACCCAGTACTTC
TRBV6-2/TRBV6-3	TRBJ1-1	NA	many	CASSSILGRYEAFF	TGTGCCAGCAGTTCCATTTTAGGACGTTATGAAGCTTTCTTT
TRBV7-6	TRBJ2-1	NA	medium-sized	CASSLAGDGEQFF	TGTGCCAGCAGCTTAGCGGGCGATGGTGAGCAGTTCTTC
TRBV6-9	TRBJ1-5	NA	medium-sized	CASTRGGNQPQHF	TGTGCCAGCACACGGGGTGGCAATCAGCCCCAGCATTTT
TRBV11-2	TRBJ2-5	NA	NA	CASSLDWQETQYF	TGTGCCAGCAGCTTAGACTGGCAAGAAACCCAGTACTTC
TRBV5-1	TRBJ2-3	NA	NA	CASSPGGADTQYF	TGCGCCAGCAGCCCCGGAGGGGCAGATACGCAGTATTTT
TRBV29-1	TRBJ2-1	TRBD1	many	CSVPGQGSYNEQFF	TGCAGCGTCCCCGGACAGGGCTCCTACAATGAGCAGTTCTTC